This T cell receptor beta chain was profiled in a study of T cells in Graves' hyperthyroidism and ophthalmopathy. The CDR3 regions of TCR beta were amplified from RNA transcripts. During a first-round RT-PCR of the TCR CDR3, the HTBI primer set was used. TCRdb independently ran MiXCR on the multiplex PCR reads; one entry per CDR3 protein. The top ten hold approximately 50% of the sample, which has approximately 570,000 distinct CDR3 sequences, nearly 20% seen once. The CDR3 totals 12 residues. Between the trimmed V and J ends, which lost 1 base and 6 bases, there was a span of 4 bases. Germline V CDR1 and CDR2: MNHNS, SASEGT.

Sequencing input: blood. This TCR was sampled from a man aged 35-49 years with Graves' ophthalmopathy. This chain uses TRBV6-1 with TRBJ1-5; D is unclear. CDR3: CASSEGTQPQHF. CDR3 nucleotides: TGTGCCAGCAGTGAAGGGACTCAGCCCCAGCATTTT.